Listed here are 18 T cell receptor beta chains from one sample, sequenced in a study of blood T cell repertoires in COVID-19. Produced via immunoSEQ multiplex PCR; TCRdb's table is partial and in-frame only. Of approximately 10,000 clones listed, 75% to 90% are singletons. The sequenced sample was peripheral blood. Source of these receptors: a human donor in a cohort sampled during active COVID-19.

This chain connects TRBV5-5 to TRBJ2-5, with D hard to call. The V gene's germline CDR1 is SGHKS and CDR2 YYEKEE (reference sequence). CDR3 length: 13 amino acids. Deletions cut 2 bases from V and 1 base from J, with 6 bases between. CDR3 residues: CASSFGTQETQYF. Written as DNA, the CDR3 is TGTGCCAGCAGCTTTGGCACCCAAGAGACCCAGTACTTC.

The chain employs TRBV5-1 and TRBJ2-3; maybe TRBD2 (5 bases). Germline V gene data show CDR1 as SGHRS and CDR2 as YFSETQ. Trimming took off 0 bases at V and 1 base at J, with 12 bases between the two ends. The CDR3 has 16 amino acids. The CDR3 spells CASSLAGLAGTDTQYF. CDR3 DNA sequence: TGCGCCAGCAGCTTGGCTGGGCTAGCTGGCACAGATACGCAGTATTTT.

This rearrangement joins TRBV6-1 to TRBJ2-7; 11 bases are a match to TRBD2. CDR1 and CDR2 (germline): MNHNS, SASEGT. The trim removed 1 base at V and 6 bases at J, leaving 5 bases unmatched. The CDR3 length is 15 residues. CDR3 nucleotide sequence: TGTGCCAGCAGTGAAGGGGCTAGCGGGAGGCGCGAGCAGTACTTC. It codes for CASSEGASGRREQYF.

The CDR3 DNA reads as TGTGCCAGCATTCCCACGACAGGGGGCTTTTCACCCCTCCACTTT. It translates to CASIPTTGGFSPLHF. The chain links TRBV2 to TRBJ1-6; TRBD1 matches at 10 bases. CDR1 is SNHLY, CDR2 FYNNEI, per germline. V was pared by 7 bases and J by 9 bases, with 9 bases of the junction left unmatched. CDR3 length: 15 amino acids.

V gene TRBV14 combines with J gene TRBJ2-7; a possible D gene is TRBD2 (6 bases). Germline CDR1 is SGHDN and CDR2 is FVKESK. V lost 6 bases and J 5 bases, leaving 17 bases between the germline ends. The CDR3 is 14 amino acids. CDR3 loop: CASSRRWGGDEQYF. The CDR3 DNA reads as TGTGCCAGCAGTCGACGGTGGGGAGGCGACGAGCAGTACTTC. Variable domain in full (rest from reference TRBV14 and TRBJ2-7): EAGVTQFPSHSVIEKGQTVTLRCDPISGHDNLYWYRRVMGKEIKFLLHFVKESKQDESGMPNNRFLAERTGGTYSTLKVQPAELEDSGVYFCASSRRWGGDEQYFGPGTRLTVT.

This chain links TRBV5-1 with TRBJ2-6; 10 bases line up with TRBD1. Germline CDR1 reads SGHRS; CDR2 reads YFSETQ. The CDR3 has 17 amino acids. V was pared by 2 bases and J by 2 bases, with 4 bases of the junction left unmatched. The CDR3 here is CASSFTGQGAGANVLTF. CDR3 bases: TGCGCCAGCAGCTTTACCGGACAGGGGGCTGGGGCCAACGTCCTGACTTTC.

V and J are TRBV7-2 and TRBJ2-7; maybe TRBD1 (6 bases). V gave up 1 base and J gave up 4 bases, with 14 bases separating them. This CDR3 contains 15 residues. Looked up from germline, CDR1 is SGHTA and CDR2 is FQGNSA. The DNA for the CDR3 is TGTGCCAGCAGCTTAGGGGGGCTTGACAGATACGAGCAGTACTTC. This translates into CASSLGGLDRYEQYF.

The V call is TRBV19, the J call TRBJ1-3; D gene ambiguous. Trimming pared 4 bases from V and 4 bases from J, leaving 11 bases between. Germline CDR1 reads LNHDA; CDR2 reads SQIVND (reference sequence). CDR3 length equals 14 residues. This CDR3 is CASSRGFEGNTIYF. The CDR3 DNA follows: TGTGCCAGTAGTAGAGGGTTTGAAGGAAACACCATATATTTT.

CDR3 nucleotides: TGTGCCAGCAGTCCCTCTGGCGGGAGGTTTACAGATACGCAGTATTTT. Its protein is CASSPSGGRFTDTQYF. The chain recombines TRBV28 with TRBJ2-3, with 8 bases identical to TRBD2. CDR3 size: 16 residues. Looked up from germline, CDR1 is MDHEN and CDR2 is SYDVKM. V trimming: 5 bases; J trimming: 3 bases; junction bases outside the gene matches: 10.

V usage is TRBV19 and J usage is TRBJ2-2; 9 bases map to TRBD2. With 1 base clipped from V and 3 bases from J, the junction kept 3 bases outside the gene matches. The CDR3 runs 16 residues. The germline CDR1 and CDR2 sequences are LNHDA and SQIVND (reference sequence). CDR3 residues: CASSIGLAGYTGELFF. In DNA form, the CDR3 reads TGTGCCAGTAGTATAGGGCTAGCGGGATACACCGGGGAGCTGTTTTTT.

This clone came up once. The chain combines TRBV7-8 with TRBJ2-5; 11 bases are shared with TRBD2. CDR3 length equals 17 residues. The V gene end was trimmed by 1 base and the J gene end by 5 bases; junction bases not matched to a gene: 9. The V gene's germline CDR1 is SGHVS and CDR2 FQNEAQ. The CDR3 loop is CASSLVVLGLAAETQYF. The CDR3 DNA sequence: TGTGCCAGCAGCTTAGTTGTCTTGGGACTAGCGGCGGAGACCCAGTACTTC.

The V gene is TRBV27, the J gene TRBJ2-2; D gene uncertain. The CDR3 has 16 amino acids. Trimming left V 1 base short and J 0 bases short, with 9 bases between. Germline V gene sequence: CDR1 MNHEY, CDR2 SMNVEV (reference sequence). CDR3 in DNA: TGTGCCAGCAGTTTATTCGGCGGTGCGAACACCGGGGAGCTGTTTTTT. This sequence encodes CASSLFGGANTGELFF.

The chain combines TRBV18 with TRBJ1-2; D unresolved. Germline V CDR1 and CDR2: KGHSH, LQKENI. Trimming took off 2 bases at V and 6 bases at J, with 10 bases between the two ends. The CDR3 sequence is 13 residues long. DNA of the CDR3: TGTGCCAGCTCACCATCCGACTTGGATGGCTACACCTTC. Translating gives CASSPSDLDGYTF.

This chain links TRBV12-5 with TRBJ2-3; TRBD2 is a possible D gene (6 bases). Germline V lookup: CDR1 LGHNT, CDR2 FRNRAP. V was clipped by 2 bases and J by 5 bases, with 8 bases between them. This CDR3 is 13 amino acids long. CDR3 DNA: TGTGCTAGTGGTTTGATGGGAGGAGATACGCAGTATTTT. Translating it yields CASGLMGGDTQYF.

This clone was seen once. The V call is TRBV21-1, the J call TRBJ2-7; whether TRBD1, the table's D call, matches the DNA was not checked. TRBV21-1 is flagged as a pseudogene. The CDR3 contains 14 residues. CDR3 amino acids: CASSLRDTWRGQYF. The DNA for the CDR3 is TGTGCCAGCAGCCTCCGGGACACGTGGAGAGGGCAGTACTTC.

The chain uses TRBV9 and TRBJ2-3, with 12 nucleotides matching TRBD2. Trimming took 0 bases from V and 4 from J; bases not matched to a gene: 3. Germline loops: CDR1 SGDLS, CDR2 YYNGEE. This CDR3 spans 16 amino acids. DNA for the CDR3: TGTGCCAGCAGCGTAGGACTAGCGGGAGATCCAGATACGCAGTATTTT. Protein product: CASSVGLAGDPDTQYF.

This clone was seen once. The chain uses TRBV10-1 and TRBJ2-7, with 12 nucleotides matching TRBD2. V lost 9 bases to trimming and J lost 0 bases; unmatched junction nucleotides: 6. This CDR3 is built from 15 residues. Germline CDR1 reads WNHNN; CDR2 reads SYGVQD (reference sequence). CDR3 in amino acids: CARGTSGPSSYEQYF. The CDR3, as DNA: TGCGCCAGAGGGACTAGCGGGCCGAGCTCCTACGAGCAGTACTTC.

V is TRBV5-1 and J is TRBJ2-7; 9 bases are shared with TRBD1. The CDR3 has 15 residues. The germline V gene has CDR1 SGHRS and CDR2 YFSETQ. The ends lost 0 bases at V and 4 bases at J; junction bases unmatched: 5. The CDR3 nucleotides read TGCGCCAGCAGCTTGGGGGACAGGGTGGAGTACGAGCAGTACTTC. Translating it yields CASSLGDRVEYEQYF.